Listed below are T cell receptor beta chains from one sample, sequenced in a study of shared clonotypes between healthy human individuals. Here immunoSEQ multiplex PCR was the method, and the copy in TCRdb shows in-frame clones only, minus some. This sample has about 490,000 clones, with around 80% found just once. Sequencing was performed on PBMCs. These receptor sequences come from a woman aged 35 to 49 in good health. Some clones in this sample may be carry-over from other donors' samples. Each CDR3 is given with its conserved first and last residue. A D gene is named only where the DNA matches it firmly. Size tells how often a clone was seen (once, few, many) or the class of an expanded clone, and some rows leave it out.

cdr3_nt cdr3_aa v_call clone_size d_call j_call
TGTGCCACCAGCAGAGGGAACTATGGCTACACCTTC CATSRGNYGYTF TRBV15 many - TRBJ1-2
TGCGCCAGCAGCTTGGAGGTCCAAGGCACAGATACGCAGTATTTT CASSLEVQGTDTQYF TRBV5-1 - - TRBJ2-3
TGTGCCAGCAGGGCCAGGGGGTGGAACACTGAAGCTTTCTTT CASRARGWNTEAFF TRBV27 few TRBD1 TRBJ1-1
TGTGCCAGCAGCCCACCACAGGGAGACAGCTACGAGCAGTACTTC CASSPPQGDSYEQYF TRBV6-5 - - TRBJ2-7
TGCGCCAGCAAGAGGACTCCTAACTATGGCTACACCTTC CASKRTPNYGYTF TRBV10-1 - - TRBJ1-2
TGTGCCAGCATCCGGGACAGGGCCTACAATGAGCAGTTCTTC CASIRDRAYNEQFF TRBV28 - TRBD1 TRBJ2-1
TGTGCCAGCAGTACAATACGCTCTGGGGCCAACGTCCTGACTTTC CASSTIRSGANVLTF TRBV28 - - TRBJ2-6
TGTGCCAGCAGCCACGACAGGGTGGCTGAAGCTTTCTTT CASSHDRVAEAFF TRBV7-9 - TRBD1 TRBJ1-1
TGTGCCAGCAGTGCCGGGTGGCAGGGCGGCTATGGCTACACCTTC CASSAGWQGGYGYTF TRBV6-1 - - TRBJ1-2
TGCGCCAGCAGCGAACCGGGACAGAAAGAGACCCAGTACTTC CASSEPGQKETQYF TRBV5-1 - TRBD1 TRBJ2-5
TGTGCCAGCAGCTTGTACGTGGGCTCCTACAATGAGCAGTTCTTC CASSLYVGSYNEQFF TRBV5-4 - - TRBJ2-1
TGCGCCAGCAGCCAAGACTGGGATATATGGCTAGCGGGTTCGAACACCGGGGAGCTGTTTTTT CASSQDWDIWLAGSNTGELFF TRBV4-1 - TRBD2 TRBJ2-2
TGCAGCGCCTCCGGGACAGTTGGAAACACCATATATTTT CSASGTVGNTIYF TRBV29-1 - TRBD1 TRBJ1-3
TGTGCCAGCAGTGATCCCGGGACAGGGATCTCCTACGAGCAGTACTTC CASSDPGTGISYEQYF TRBV25-1 few TRBD1 TRBJ2-7
TGTGCCAGCAGCTTTGACAGCACAGATACGCAGTATTTT CASSFDSTDTQYF TRBV5-4 - - TRBJ2-3
TGTGCCAGCAGTGCAACAGGGTACAATGAGCAGTTCTTC CASSATGYNEQFF TRBV27 - - TRBJ2-1
TGTGCCAGCAGCTTTTCCAGGGACTTAATGGGGGAACTGTTTTTT CASSFSRDLMGELFF TRBV5-8 - - TRBJ1-4
TGCGCCAGCAGCCAAGATGGCAGTAGGTCCTACAATGAGCAGTTCTTC CASSQDGSRSYNEQFF TRBV4-1 once - TRBJ2-1
TGTGCTAGTGGCCCCAGAACCCCGGGACCCGATCGGAATGAGCAGTTCTTC CASGPRTPGPDRNEQFF TRBV12-5 - - TRBJ2-1
TGTGCCAGCGCACCGGGACAGGGAGGTGGCTACACCTTC CASAPGQGGGYTF TRBV28 few TRBD1 TRBJ1-2
TGTGCCAGCTCACCAGTCAGCCTGGGGGATACGCAGTATTTT CASSPVSLGDTQYF TRBV18 - - TRBJ2-3
TGTGCCAGCAGTGATCCGCAAGGCAGCGTTGTCCAAGAGACCCAGTACTTC CASSDPQGSVVQETQYF TRBV2 - - TRBJ2-5
TGTGCCAGCAGCCAAGTCGTGATAGGGGTTCCGACCGGCGAGCAGTACTTC CASSQVVIGVPTGEQYF TRBV4-2 - - TRBJ2-7
TGTGCCAGCAGTTCCCAGGGGGATGGCTACACCTTC CASSSQGDGYTF TRBV28 - TRBD1 TRBJ1-2
TGTGCCAGCAGCCAAGATGGGATTTGGGAGACCCAGTACTTC CASSQDGIWETQYF TRBV4-2 - - TRBJ2-5
TGTGCCAGCAGTTCCCGCGGGGCGGGTTTGTTCTACGAGCAGTACTTC CASSSRGAGLFYEQYF TRBV27 - - TRBJ2-7
TGTGCCAGCAGCGATAGAGGAGGATTGGATGAAAAACTGTTTTTT CASSDRGGLDEKLFF TRBV9 - - TRBJ1-4
TGTGCCAGCAGTCTCCCTCAGGGGAGAGGTGAAGCTTTCTTT CASSLPQGRGEAFF TRBV28 - - TRBJ1-1
TGTGCCAGCACCCGGGACCTTAATGAAAAACTGTTTTTT CASTRDLNEKLFF TRBV6-6 - - TRBJ1-4
TGTGCCAGCAGTTTATATATTTCGGCGGACAGGGTGAACACTGAAGCTTTCTTT CASSLYISADRVNTEAFF TRBV28 - TRBD1 TRBJ1-1
TGCGCCAGCAGCCCAGCCGGGGCGCTGTCAGAGACCCAGTACTTC CASSPAGALSETQYF TRBV5-1 - - TRBJ2-5
TGTGCCAGCAGCAAGGGACAGCAGCCCCAGCATTTT CASSKGQQPQHF TRBV2 once TRBD1 TRBJ1-5